A selection of T cell receptor beta chains follows, all from one sample in a study of early T cells in non-severe SARS-CoV-2 infection. TCRdb recomputed calls from the 5' RACE reads with MiXCR, one row per CDR3 protein. The sample has 55,000 to 70,000 distinct CDR3 sequences, around 12% seen once. The starting material was whole blood, obtained at baseline. The source of these receptors is an adult who was a healthcare worker with PCR-confirmed SARS-CoV-2 infection or an uninfected control (not recorded which). The donor label of this sample is uncertain. Each CDR3 is given with its conserved first and last residue. Fields, in order: J gene, V gene, CDR3 length, CDR3 protein.

j_gene: TRBJ2-3; v_gene: TRBV19; len: 15; CDR3aa: CASSRTSGSTDTQYF
j_gene: TRBJ2-2; v_gene: TRBV7-6; len: 14; CDR3aa: CASSLTAYTGELFF
j_gene: TRBJ1-2; v_gene: TRBV12-3/TRBV12-4; len: 16; CDR3aa: CASTSPWQGATYGYTF
j_gene: TRBJ2-1; v_gene: TRBV11-2; len: 14; CDR3aa: CASSYPGGNNEQFF
j_gene: TRBJ2-3; v_gene: TRBV5-1; len: 16; CDR3aa: CASRNQRGGGTDTQYF
j_gene: TRBJ1-1; v_gene: TRBV6-1; len: 13; CDR3aa: CASSARKNTEAFF
j_gene: TRBJ2-3; v_gene: TRBV5-4; len: 16; CDR3aa: CASSTGPHDSTDTQYF
j_gene: TRBJ2-3; v_gene: TRBV11-2; len: 16; CDR3aa: CASSLIAGGARDTQYF
j_gene: TRBJ2-5; v_gene: TRBV20-1; len: 14; CDR3aa: CSARGSGNQETQYF
j_gene: TRBJ2-2; v_gene: TRBV7-9; len: 14; CDR3aa: CASSPEGATGELFF
j_gene: TRBJ1-1; v_gene: TRBV5-6; len: 14; CDR3aa: CASSLVAIGTEAFF
j_gene: TRBJ1-1; v_gene: TRBV7-2; len: 16; CDR3aa: CASSLAPHLRGTEAFF
j_gene: TRBJ2-5; v_gene: TRBV7-7; len: 12; CDR3aa: CASSLDQETQYF
j_gene: TRBJ2-3; v_gene: TRBV10-3; len: 15; CDR3aa: CAISDTGGQVNTQYF
j_gene: TRBJ2-5; v_gene: TRBV9; len: 13; CDR3aa: CASSAGTEETQYF
j_gene: TRBJ2-5; v_gene: TRBV19; len: 15; CDR3aa: CASSRLAGRIETQYF
j_gene: TRBJ2-2; v_gene: TRBV6-2/TRBV6-3; len: 18; CDR3aa: CASSPPIGGNANTGELFF
j_gene: TRBJ2-5; v_gene: TRBV12-3/TRBV12-4; len: 14; CDR3aa: CASSPGGSQETQYF
j_gene: TRBJ1-1; v_gene: TRBV24-1; len: 15; CDR3aa: CATSETGQGGTEAFF
j_gene: TRBJ1-6; v_gene: TRBV9; len: 16; CDR3aa: CASSVARGAYNSPLHF
j_gene: TRBJ1-5; v_gene: TRBV20-1; len: 13; CDR3aa: CSARDTGGMPQHF
j_gene: TRBJ1-2; v_gene: TRBV14; len: 15; CDR3aa: CASSPWTGTGRGYTF
j_gene: TRBJ1-2; v_gene: TRBV5-6; len: 16; CDR3aa: CASSLETTGLYYGYTF
j_gene: TRBJ2-3; v_gene: TRBV30; len: 15; CDR3aa: CAWSKTGAFTDTQYF
j_gene: TRBJ2-1; v_gene: TRBV11-2; len: 15; CDR3aa: CASSLGLANYNEQFF
j_gene: TRBJ2-2; v_gene: TRBV19; len: 14; CDR3aa: CASSTPGGTGELFF
j_gene: TRBJ2-1; v_gene: TRBV5-1; len: 14; CDR3aa: CASGAGTGSNEQFF
j_gene: TRBJ2-3; v_gene: TRBV27; len: 17; CDR3aa: CASSSSIAGESTDTQYF
j_gene: TRBJ1-2; v_gene: TRBV3-1; len: 13; CDR3aa: CASSQEQGRGYTF
j_gene: TRBJ2-3; v_gene: TRBV28; len: 15; CDR3aa: CASSTPRGAGDTQYF
j_gene: TRBJ2-3; v_gene: TRBV9; len: 14; CDR3aa: CASSSQTNADTQYF
j_gene: TRBJ2-4; v_gene: TRBV11-2; len: 19; CDR3aa: CASNPGRAGGLLPKNIQYF
j_gene: TRBJ2-5; v_gene: TRBV12-3/TRBV12-4; len: 14; CDR3aa: CASSDWTGRETQYF
j_gene: TRBJ2-5; v_gene: TRBV7-7; len: 14; CDR3aa: CASSTGPIQETQYF
j_gene: TRBJ1-1; v_gene: TRBV20-1; len: 14; CDR3aa: CRATGPLGRTEAFF
j_gene: TRBJ1-2; v_gene: TRBV7-2; len: 13; CDR3aa: CASSYDRRNGYTF
j_gene: TRBJ2-2; v_gene: TRBV15; len: 16; CDR3aa: CATSRVGGLNTGELFF
j_gene: TRBJ1-1; v_gene: TRBV9; len: 18; CDR3aa: CASSVAVPGLQGDTEAFF
j_gene: TRBJ2-1; v_gene: TRBV5-1; len: 14; CDR3aa: CASSRESSYNEQFF
j_gene: TRBJ2-2; v_gene: TRBV5-1; len: 14; CDR3aa: CASKLQGWAGELFF
j_gene: TRBJ1-1; v_gene: TRBV12-3/TRBV12-4; len: 13; CDR3aa: CASTLQGRTEAFF
j_gene: TRBJ1-1; v_gene: TRBV7-9; len: 14; CDR3aa: CASSLGGENTKAFF
j_gene: TRBJ1-1; v_gene: TRBV12-3/TRBV12-4; len: 15; CDR3aa: CASSLRSQANTEAFF
j_gene: TRBJ2-3; v_gene: TRBV20-1; len: 13; CDR3aa: CSALIFVGDTQYF
j_gene: TRBJ1-5; v_gene: TRBV20-1; len: 16; CDR3aa: CSAYSGPDRVNQPQHF
j_gene: TRBJ1-2; v_gene: TRBV6-6; len: 13; CDR3aa: CASSPRGGSGYTF
j_gene: TRBJ1-3; v_gene: TRBV4-1; len: 16; CDR3aa: CASSQPRRGYGNTIYF